The rows below give T cell receptor beta chains drawn from one sample of a study of blood T cell repertoires in COVID-19. This table comes from immunoSEQ multiplex PCR, and its TCRdb copy is limited to in-frame clones, with some not included. The table records about 670,000 clones, around 90% of them present only once. What was sequenced was peripheral blood. These receptors originate from a woman younger than 35 with acute or convalescent COVID-19. Both conserved end residues are part of each CDR3. The D gene is left open where the match is weak. Not all rows give a size; the values are once, few, many and, for expanded clones, a class.

>TRBJ2-3|14|NA|TRBD2|TRBV6-2/TRBV6-3
CASSGSGITDTQYF
TGTGCCAGCAGTGGTAGCGGGATCACAGATACGCAGTATTTT
>TRBJ1-2|14|NA|TRBD1|TRBV6-5
CASRPQGAPGGYTF
TGTGCCAGCAGACCTCAGGGGGCGCCTGGTGGCTACACCTTC
>TRBJ1-5|14|NA|TRBD1|TRBV5-1
CASSFGTGKQPQHF
TGCGCCAGCAGCTTCGGGACAGGGAAGCAGCCCCAGCATTTT
>TRBJ2-3|13|NA|NA|TRBV9
CASMARQGDTQYF
TGTGCCAGCATGGCCCGACAAGGAGATACGCAGTATTTT
>TRBJ1-4|15|NA|TRBD1|TRBV3-1/TRBV3-2
CASSQGDRVQGKLFF
TGTGCCAGCAGCCAAGGGGACAGGGTTCAGGGAAAACTGTTTTTT
>TRBJ2-3|15|NA|NA|TRBV7-9
CASSWVGSRTDTQYF
TGTGCCAGCAGCTGGGTGGGGAGTCGAACAGATACGCAGTATTTT
>TRBJ2-7|13|NA|NA|TRBV28
CASSPDSSYEQYF
TGTGCCAGCAGCCCCGACAGCTCCTACGAGCAGTACTTC
>TRBJ2-3|16|NA|TRBD2|TRBV9
CASSVRASGGLDTQYF
TGTGCCAGCAGCGTAAGGGCTAGCGGGGGGTTAGATACGCAGTATTTT
>TRBJ2-2|16|NA|NA|TRBV7-8
CASSLTEGGRTGELFF
TGTGCCAGCAGCTTAACGGAGGGCGGCAGGACCGGGGAGCTGTTTTTT
>TRBJ2-1|14|once|TRBD2|TRBV4-2
CASSGDYSYNEQFF
TGTGCCAGCAGCGGGGACTACTCCTACAATGAGCAGTTCTTC
>TRBJ1-1|13|NA|NA|TRBV19
CASSLSGNTEAFF
TGTGCCAGTAGCCTCTCAGGGAACACTGAAGCTTTCTTT
>TRBJ1-1|12|NA|NA|TRBV6-5
CASSYGTSEAFF
TGTGCCAGCAGTTACGGCACCTCTGAAGCTTTCTTT
>TRBJ1-2|14|NA|NA|TRBV11-2
CASSLNGIKYGYTF
TGTGCCAGCAGCTTAAACGGGATTAAGTATGGCTACACCTTC
>TRBJ2-5|14|NA|TRBD1|TRBV2
CASSVQGAVETQYF
TGTGCCAGCAGTGTGCAGGGGGCGGTGGAGACCCAGTACTTC
>TRBJ2-7|13|NA|NA|TRBV24-1
CATSEAIGGGQYF
TGTGCCACCAGTGAGGCGATAGGGGGGGGCCAGTACTTC
>TRBJ1-3|16|NA|TRBD1|TRBV13
CASSEGQLSSGNTIYF
TGTGCCAGCAGCGAGGGACAGCTGAGCTCTGGAAACACCATATATTTT
>TRBJ2-3|16|NA|NA|TRBV3-1/TRBV3-2
CASSQVWGRSTDTQYF
TGTGCCAGCAGCCAAGTGTGGGGCCGAAGCACAGATACGCAGTATTTT
>TRBJ1-1|15|NA|NA|TRBV7-9
CASSLVRARDTEAFF
TGTGCCAGCAGCTTGGTCAGGGCCCGGGACACTGAAGCTTTCTTT
>TRBJ2-7|12|NA|TRBD2|TRBV30
CAWRGETYEQYF
TGTGCCTGGCGGGGGGAGACCTACGAGCAGTACTTC
>TRBJ1-6|14|NA|TRBD1|TRBV3-1/TRBV3-2
CASSFTGGHSPLHF
TGTGCCAGCAGCTTTACAGGGGGGCATTCACCCCTCCACTTT
>TRBJ1-1|14|NA|NA|TRBV28
CASSPPERNTEAFF
TGTGCCAGCAGTCCCCCGGAGAGGAACACTGAAGCTTTCTTT
>TRBJ1-1|12|NA|NA|TRBV29-1
CSVETRNTEAFF
TGCAGCGTTGAAACCAGGAACACTGAAGCTTTCTTT
>TRBJ1-6|15|NA|TRBD1|TRBV19
CASSLQGAFNSPLHF
TGTGCCAGTAGTTTACAGGGGGCTTTTAATTCACCCCTCCACTTT
>TRBJ2-1|17|NA|TRBD1|TRBV27
CASSPHPTGGAYNEQFF
TGTGCCAGCAGTCCCCACCCCACAGGGGGCGCGTACAATGAGCAGTTCTTC